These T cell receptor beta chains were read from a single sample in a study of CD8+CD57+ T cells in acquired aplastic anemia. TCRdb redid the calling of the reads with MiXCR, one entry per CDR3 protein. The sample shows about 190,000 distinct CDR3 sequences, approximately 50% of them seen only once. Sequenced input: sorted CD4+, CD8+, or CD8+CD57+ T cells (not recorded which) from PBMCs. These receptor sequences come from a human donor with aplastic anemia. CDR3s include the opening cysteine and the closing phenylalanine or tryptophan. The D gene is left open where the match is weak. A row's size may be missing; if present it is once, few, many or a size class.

CASSPGPSQETQYF,TGTGCCAGCAGCCCTGGACCATCGCAGGAGACCCAGTACTTC,TRBJ2-5,-,-,TRBV7-6
CASSLAKDGQETQYF,TGTGCCAGCAGCTTGGCCAAGGACGGTCAAGAGACCCAGTACTTC,TRBJ2-5,-,many,TRBV5-8
CATSDWGRPTNTGEPFF,TGTGCCACCAGTGATTGGGGACGTCCGACGAACACCGGGGAGCCGTTTTTT,TRBJ2-2,-,-,TRBV24-1
CSVESGTGSGYTF,TGCAGCGTGGAATCCGGGACAGGGAGCGGCTACACCTTC,TRBJ1-2,TRBD1,-,TRBV29-1
CASSLRGGTLTNEKLFF,TGTGCCAGCAGCCTCAGAGGGGGAACACTTACTAATGAAAAACTGTTTTTT,TRBJ1-4,-,few,TRBV6-1
CASSDVETQYF,TGTGCCAGCAGCGATGTAGAGACCCAGTACTTC,TRBJ2-5,-,few,TRBV7-2
CASSISTGDLETQYF,TGTGCCAGTAGTATATCCACAGGGGATTTAGAGACCCAGTACTTC,TRBJ2-5,TRBD1,-,TRBV19
CASRQLAAGELFF,TGTGCCAGCAGACAACTAGCCGCCGGGGAGCTGTTTTTT,TRBJ2-2,-,many,TRBV12-3/TRBV12-4
CSARDLFRQGGDNTDTQYF,TGCAGTGCTAGAGATCTGTTCCGACAGGGGGGTGATAACACAGATACGCAGTATTTT,TRBJ2-3,TRBD1,many,TRBV20-1
CATSRGPGEGYTF,TGTGCCACCAGCAGAGGCCCAGGGGAAGGCTACACCTTC,TRBJ1-2,-,many,TRBV15
CSAPERARSSTDTQYF,TGCAGTGCTCCTGAGCGGGCCCGCTCTAGCACAGATACGCAGTATTTT,TRBJ2-3,-,-,TRBV20-1
CASSLGWSTEAFF,TGTGCCAGCAGTTTGGGGTGGAGCACTGAAGCTTTCTTT,TRBJ1-1,-,few,TRBV7-8